This record concerns one T cell receptor beta chain sequence. These data are taken from a study of blood T cell repertoires in COVID-19. Some clones are missing from TCRdb's copy, which holds only in-frame ones; the method was immunoSEQ multiplex PCR. The sample consists of roughly 190,000 clones, 65% to 90% of them appearing once. The TCR originated in a man aged 40-49 years who had recovered from COVID-19. Sequences were obtained from PBMCs or T cells enriched from blood (not recorded which).

The CDR3 loop is CASSPMIAGTYEQYF. In DNA form, the CDR3 reads TGCGCCAGCAGCCCGATGATAGCGGGAACCTACGAGCAGTACTTC. The rearrangement joins TRBV5-1 to TRBJ2-7; 8 bases align to TRBD2. The CDR3 runs 15 residues. Germline V gene sequence: CDR1 SGHRS, CDR2 YFSETQ. J lost 2 bases, V lost 4 bases, and 8 bases had no gene match.